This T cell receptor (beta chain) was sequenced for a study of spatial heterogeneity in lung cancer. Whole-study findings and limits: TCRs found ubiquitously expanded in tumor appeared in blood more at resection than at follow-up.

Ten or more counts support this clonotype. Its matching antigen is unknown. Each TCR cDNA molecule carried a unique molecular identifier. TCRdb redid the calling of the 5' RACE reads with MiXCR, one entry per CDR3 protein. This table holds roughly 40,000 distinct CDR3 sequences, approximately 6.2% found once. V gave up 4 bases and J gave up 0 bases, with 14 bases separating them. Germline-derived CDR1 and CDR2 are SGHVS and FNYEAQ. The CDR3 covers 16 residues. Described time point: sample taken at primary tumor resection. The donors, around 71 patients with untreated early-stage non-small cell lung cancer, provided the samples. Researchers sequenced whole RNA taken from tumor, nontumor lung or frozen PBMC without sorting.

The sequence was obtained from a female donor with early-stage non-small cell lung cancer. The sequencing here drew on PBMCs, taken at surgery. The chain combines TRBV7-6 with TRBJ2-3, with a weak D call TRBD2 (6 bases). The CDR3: CASSSSSGTSTDTQYF. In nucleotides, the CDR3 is TGTGCCAGCAGCTCCTCCTCAGGGACTAGCACAGATACGCAGTATTTT.